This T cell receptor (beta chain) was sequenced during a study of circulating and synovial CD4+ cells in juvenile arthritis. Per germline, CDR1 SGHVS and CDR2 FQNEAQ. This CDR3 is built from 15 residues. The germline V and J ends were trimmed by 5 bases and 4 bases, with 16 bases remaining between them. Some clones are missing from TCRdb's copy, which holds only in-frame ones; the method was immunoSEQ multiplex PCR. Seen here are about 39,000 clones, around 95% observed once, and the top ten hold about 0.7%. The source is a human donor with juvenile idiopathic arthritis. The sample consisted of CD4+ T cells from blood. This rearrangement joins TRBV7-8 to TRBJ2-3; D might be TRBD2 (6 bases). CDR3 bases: TGTGCCAGCAGCAGCCGGGGCCCGGGGGCAGATACGCAGTATTTT. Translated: CASSSRGPGADTQYF. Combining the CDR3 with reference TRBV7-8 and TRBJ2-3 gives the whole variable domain GAGVSQSPRYKVAKRGQDVALRCDPISGHVSLFWYQQALGQGPEFLTYFQNEAQLDKSGLPSDRFFAERPEGSVSTLKIQRTQQEDSAVYLCASSSRGPGADTQYFGPGTRLTVL.